This T cell receptor beta chain was sequenced in a study of blood T cells in healthy people across ages. General study results and limits: PBMCs went unsorted, and a conclusive naive versus antigen-experienced comparison was therefore prevented.

Trimming removed 2 bases at V and 4 bases at J, with 14 bases between. The CDR3 extends over 15 amino acids. Germline V gives CDR1 GTSNPN, CDR2 SVGIG (reference sequence). Approximately 10 milliliters of peripheral blood were drawn from each donor into EDTA-treated tubes. A J-beta primer mix and a sample-barcoded 5' primer were used in a second PCR of roughly 6 to 11 cycles. The authors tagged each cDNA molecule using a template-switch adaptor with 12 random nucleotides. TCRdb re-called the 5' RACE reads through MiXCR, storing one row per CDR3 protein. The sample lists about 640,000 distinct CDR3 sequences; under 30% were seen once. Remarks on this clonotype: Its matching antigen is unknown.

This clonotype was sampled from a woman at least 80 years old in good health. The sample was blood. The chain joins TRBV30 to TRBJ1-4, with D uncertain. The CDR3 DNA sequence: TGTGCCTGGAGTCCCGACACTTTAGTTAATGAAAAACTGTTTTTT. This sequence encodes CAWSPDTLVNEKLFF.